The next 18 T cell receptor beta chains were all read from a single sample in a study of Ad26.COV2.S vaccination and SARS-CoV-2 variants (dated by TCRdb to the early 2020s). Libraries came from the immunoSEQ multiplex PCR assay. TCRdb took over this immuneACCESS table, retaining in-frame rearrangements with V and J assigned. Such tables are incomplete; in checked studies, under half of the missing clones stem from an unresolved V gene, and the remainder is unexplained. This sample is represented by about 440,000 clones; 90% of them were singletons. The ten top clones hold about 4.5% of the sample. The treatment or condition label here, explained by the study, means: about 20 received Ad26.COV2.S at low or high dose, single or two shots; several received placebo; per-sample allocation not given. For vaccine and placebo recipients, the sequenced repertoires came from samples collected on day 63 after the first injection.

This material consisted of peripheral blood, taken in a trial of Ad26.COV2.S vaccine versus placebo. The receptors here all came from a person between 18 and 60 years old who received the Ad26.COV2.S COVID-19 vaccine or a placebo.

The V call is TRBV25-1, the J call TRBJ2-7; the D gene is possibly TRBD1 (6 bases). V was shortened by 5 bases and J by 2 bases, with 10 bases between the two germline ends. Per the germline V gene, CDR1 is MGHDK and CDR2 is SYGVNS. The CDR3 totals 13 residues. The CDR3 protein is CASSITGTYEQYF. The CDR3 DNA follows: TGTGCCAGCAGTATAACAGGGACCTACGAGCAGTACTTC.

This clone showed up just a few times. V is TRBV28 and J is TRBJ1-5, with TRBD1 identical over 9 bases. In germline, CDR1 is MDHEN, CDR2 SYDVKM. The CDR3 totals 13 residues. V shed 6 bases and J 7 bases; nucleotides not matched to a gene: 4. The CDR3 sequence: CASSWDRAQPQHF. The CDR3 DNA sequence: TGTGCCAGCAGCTGGGACAGGGCGCAGCCCCAGCATTTT. The whole variable domain, filled in from reference TRBV28 and TRBJ1-5, reads DVKVTQSSRYLVKRTGEKVFLECVQDMDHENMFWYRQDPGLGLRLIYFSYDVKMKEKGDIPEGYSVSREKKERFSLILESASTNQTSMYLCASSWDRAQPQHFGDGTRLSIL.

The chain combines TRBV2 with TRBJ2-2; D tentatively fits TRBD1 or TRBD2 (5 bases each). Germline lookup yields CDR1 SNHLY and CDR2 FYNNEI. The CDR3 sequence is 13 residues long. Trimming took 8 bases from V and 3 from J, leaving 10 bases between them. The CDR3 sequence: CASRGEDTGELFF. CDR3 nucleotide sequence: TGTGCCAGCCGAGGGGAAGACACCGGGGAGCTGTTTTTT.

In the case of this clone: The sample holds other DNA sequences that translate to the same CDR3. V gene TRBV4-2 combines with J gene TRBJ2-1; no definite D call. The V end lost 0 bases, the J end lost 6 bases, and 6 bases lay between the germline ends. This CDR3 has 13 residues. Germline assignment: CDR1 LGHNA and CDR2 YNFKEQ. Written as DNA, the CDR3 is TGTGCCAGCAGCCAAGATCTGGGCAATGAGCAGTTCTTC. Protein sequence: CASSQDLGNEQFF.

J is TRBJ2-1 and V is TRBV7-2; D gene ambiguous. Per the germline V gene, CDR1 is SGHTA and CDR2 is FQGNSA. This CDR3 has 14 amino acids. Between the trimmed V and J ends, which lost 5 bases and 4 bases, there was a span of 12 bases. CDR3 bases: TGTGCCAGCAGCGACAATCTAGGTTACAATGAGCAGTTCTTC. Residues: CASSDNLGYNEQFF.

This clone was found many times. This chain connects TRBV20-1 to TRBJ2-3; D is unresolved. V was clipped by 6 bases and J by 0 bases, with 4 bases between them. CDR3 size: 11 residues. Germline V gives CDR1 DFQATT, CDR2 SNEGSKA (reference sequence). CDR3 protein: CSADSTDTQYF. As DNA, the CDR3 is TGCAGTGCCGACAGCACAGATACGCAGTATTTT.

The chain couples TRBV18 to TRBJ1-5; 7 nucleotides align to TRBD1. J was trimmed by 3 bases and V by 6 bases; bases with no gene match: 5. The CDR3 is made up of 14 amino acids. The germline V gene has CDR1 KGHSH and CDR2 LQKENI. CDR3 nucleotide sequence: TGTGCCAGCTCGTCCGGGACAGACAATCAGCCCCAGCATTTT. Translated: CASSSGTDNQPQHF.

V is TRBV4-2 and J is TRBJ2-6, with D possibly called TRBD1 or TRBD2 (5 bases each). Trimming pared 0 bases from V and 0 bases from J, leaving 15 bases between. Looked up from germline, CDR1 is LGHNA and CDR2 is YNFKEQ. The CDR3 is made up of 19 amino acids. The CDR3 loop is CASSQDPPGGGSGANVLTF. In DNA, the CDR3 is TGTGCCAGCAGCCAAGATCCCCCAGGTGGGGGCTCTGGGGCCAACGTCCTGACTTTC.

The chain is built from TRBV2 and TRBJ1-5, with D tentatively TRBD1 (5 bases). Trimming pared 7 bases from V and 2 bases from J, leaving 18 bases between. Germline CDR1 and CDR2: SNHLY and FYNNEI. CDR3 length equals 16 residues. The DNA for the CDR3 is TGTGCCAGCATCCCCGAGGGGCTATACGGCAATCAGCCCCAGCATTTT. Encoded protein: CASIPEGLYGNQPQHF.

The V gene is TRBV7-8, the J gene TRBJ2-3; D not resolved. V was cut by 1 base and J by 2 bases, with 4 bases left in between. This CDR3 contains 13 residues. The germline V gene encodes CDR1 SGHVS and CDR2 FQNEAQ. The CDR3 DNA reads as TGTGCCAGCAGCTTAGGGGCCACAGATACGCAGTATTTT. This gives the protein CASSLGATDTQYF.

The J gene is TRBJ1-5, the V gene TRBV18; no definite D call. The germline CDR1 and CDR2 sequences are KGHSH and LQKENI. V shed 4 bases and J shed 0 bases, with 19 bases lying between them. The CDR3 contains 18 residues. CDR3 amino acids: CASSRPKGKLYSNQPQHF. CDR3 bases: TGTGCCAGCTCACGACCGAAAGGAAAACTTTATAGCAATCAGCCCCAGCATTTT.

This clone occurred once. This sequence may be a read error, since a much larger clone differs from it by one base. The rearrangement joins TRBV6-2 or TRBV6-3 to TRBJ2-3; TRBD2 might be the D (6 bases). CDR3 length equals 15 residues. CDR1 and CDR2 from the germline V gene are MNHEY and SVGEGT. The ends were cut back, 0 bases at V and 0 bases at J, with 7 bases in the middle. CDR3 residues: CASSYSSGSTDTQYF. The CDR3 DNA is TGTGCCAGCAGTTACTCGAGCGGGAGCACAGATACGCAGTATTTT.

The CDR3 loop reads CASSYALGEGGETQYF. CDR3 DNA: TGTGCCAGCAGTTACGCTTTGGGGGAGGGCGGAGAGACCCAGTACTTC. The chain joins TRBV6-6 to TRBJ2-5; the match to TRBD2 covers 7 bases. The CDR3 has 16 amino acids. Trimming took 2 bases from V and 4 from J; bases not matched to a gene: 10. Germline CDR1 reads MNHNY; CDR2 reads SVGAGI (reference sequence).

The chain recombines TRBV5-1 with TRBJ2-3; 7 bases map to TRBD1. This CDR3 comprises 15 residues. Trimming at V came to 3 bases and at J to 3 bases, leaving 7 bases not matched to a gene. Looked up from germline, CDR1 is SGHRS and CDR2 is YFSETQ. This CDR3 reads CASSSGDRVTDTQYF. In DNA form, the CDR3 reads TGCGCCAGCAGCTCTGGAGACAGGGTGACAGATACGCAGTATTTT.

V and J are TRBV19 and TRBJ2-7; 9 nucleotides line up with TRBD1. This CDR3 is 15 amino acids long. After removal of 4 bases from V and 2 bases from J, the junction contained 6 bases not matched to a gene. CDR1 is LNHDA, CDR2 SQIVND, per germline (reference sequence). This chain's CDR3 is CASSTRDRAPYEQYF. The CDR3 DNA sequence: TGTGCCAGTAGTACCCGGGACAGGGCTCCCTACGAGCAGTACTTC.

Note on this clone: The junction does not match germline at one end; this may be a read error. This rearrangement joins TRBV10-3 to TRBJ2-1; 8 nucleotides align to TRBD2. CDR3 size: 16 residues. Looked up from germline, CDR1 is ENHRY and CDR2 is SYGVKD. CDR3 amino acids: CVISEGLAGSYNEQFF. The CDR3 DNA reads TGTGTCATCAGTGAGGGCCTAGCGGGCTCCTACAATGAGCAGTTCTTC.

The chain is built from TRBV5-6 and TRBJ1-2, with 10 bases fitting TRBD1. The CDR3 sequence is 17 residues long. Germline V lookup: CDR1 SGHDT, CDR2 YYEEEE. V lost 0 bases to trimming and J lost 3 bases; unmatched junction nucleotides: 8. The CDR3 sequence is CASSLGSGGQGDYGYTF. In nucleotides, the CDR3 is TGTGCCAGCAGCTTGGGTAGTGGCGGACAGGGGGACTATGGCTACACCTTC.

A single count supports this clone. The chain combines TRBV28 with TRBJ2-2; unclear D gene. This CDR3 spans 16 amino acids. With 7 bases removed from V and 1 base from J, the gap between germline ends came to 16 bases. Looked up from germline, CDR1 is MDHEN and CDR2 is SYDVKM. The DNA for the CDR3 is TGTGCCAGCAAAAGAGGAACCCTCGGGAACACCGGGGAGCTGTTTTTT. Protein: CASKRGTLGNTGELFF.